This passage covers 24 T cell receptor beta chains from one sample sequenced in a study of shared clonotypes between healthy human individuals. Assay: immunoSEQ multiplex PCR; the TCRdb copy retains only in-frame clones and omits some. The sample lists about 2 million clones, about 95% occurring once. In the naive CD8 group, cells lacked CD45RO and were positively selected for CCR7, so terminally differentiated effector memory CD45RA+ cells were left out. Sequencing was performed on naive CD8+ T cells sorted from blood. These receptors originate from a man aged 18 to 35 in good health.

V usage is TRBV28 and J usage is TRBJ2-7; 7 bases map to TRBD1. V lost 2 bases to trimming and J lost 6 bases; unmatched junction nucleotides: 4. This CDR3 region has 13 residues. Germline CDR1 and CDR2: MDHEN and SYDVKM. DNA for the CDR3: TGTGCCAGCAGTTTACAACAGGGGTTCGAGCAGTACTTC. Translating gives CASSLQQGFEQYF. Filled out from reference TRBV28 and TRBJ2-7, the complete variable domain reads DVKVTQSSRYLVKRTGEKVFLECVQDMDHENMFWYRQDPGLGLRLIYFSYDVKMKEKGDIPEGYSVSREKKERFSLILESASTNQTSMYLCASSLQQGFEQYFGPGTRLTVT.

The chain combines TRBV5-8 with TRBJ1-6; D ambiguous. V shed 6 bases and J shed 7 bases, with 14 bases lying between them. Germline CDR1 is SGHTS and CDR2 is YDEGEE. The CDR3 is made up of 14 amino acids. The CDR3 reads CASMRVQGNSPLHF. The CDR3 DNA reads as TGTGCCAGCATGAGGGTCCAAGGGAATTCACCCCTCCACTTT.

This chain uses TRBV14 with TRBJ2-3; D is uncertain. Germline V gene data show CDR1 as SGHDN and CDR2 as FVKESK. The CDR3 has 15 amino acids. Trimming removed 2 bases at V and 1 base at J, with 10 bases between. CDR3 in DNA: TGTGCCAGCAGCCAAAGGGTATCCGGCACAGATACGCAGTATTTT. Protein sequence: CASSQRVSGTDTQYF.

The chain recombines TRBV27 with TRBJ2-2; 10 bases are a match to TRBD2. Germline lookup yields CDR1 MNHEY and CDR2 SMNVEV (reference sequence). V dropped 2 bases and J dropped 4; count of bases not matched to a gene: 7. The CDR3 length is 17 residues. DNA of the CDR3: TGTGCCAGCAGTTTAGGGCAGCGGGAGGGCAGCACCGGGGAGCTGTTTTTT. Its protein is CASSLGQREGSTGELFF.

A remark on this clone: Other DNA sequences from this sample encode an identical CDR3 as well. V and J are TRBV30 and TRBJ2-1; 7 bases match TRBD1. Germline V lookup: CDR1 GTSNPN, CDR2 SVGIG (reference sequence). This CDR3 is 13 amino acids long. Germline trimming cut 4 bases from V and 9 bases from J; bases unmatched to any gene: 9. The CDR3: CAWTASQGVEQFF. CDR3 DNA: TGTGCCTGGACCGCGTCTCAGGGGGTTGAGCAGTTCTTC. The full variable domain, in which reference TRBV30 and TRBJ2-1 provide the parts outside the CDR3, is SQTIHQWPATLVQPVGSPLSLECTVEGTSNPNLYWYRQAAGRGLQLLFYSVGIGQISSEVPQNLSASRPQDRQFILSSKKLLLSDSGFYLCAWTASQGVEQFFGPGTRLTVL.

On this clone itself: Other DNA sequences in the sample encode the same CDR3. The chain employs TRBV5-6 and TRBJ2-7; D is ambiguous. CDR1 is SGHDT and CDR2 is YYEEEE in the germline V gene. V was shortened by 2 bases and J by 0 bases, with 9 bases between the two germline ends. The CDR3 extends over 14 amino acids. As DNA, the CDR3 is TGTGCCAGCAGCTTATCAGGAAGCTCCTACGAGCAGTACTTC. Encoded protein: CASSLSGSSYEQYF.

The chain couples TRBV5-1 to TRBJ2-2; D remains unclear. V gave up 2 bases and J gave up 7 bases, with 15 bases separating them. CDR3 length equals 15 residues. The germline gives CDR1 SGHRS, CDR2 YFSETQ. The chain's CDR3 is CASSFHDSGDGELFF. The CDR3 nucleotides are TGCGCCAGCAGCTTTCACGATTCAGGTGACGGGGAGCTGTTTTTT. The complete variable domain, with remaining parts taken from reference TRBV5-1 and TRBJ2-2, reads KAGVTQTPRYLIKTRGQQVTLSCSPISGHRSVSWYQQTPGQGLQFLFEYFSETQRNKGNFPGRFSGRQFSNSRSEMNVSTLELGDSALYLCASSFHDSGDGELFFGEGSRLTVL.

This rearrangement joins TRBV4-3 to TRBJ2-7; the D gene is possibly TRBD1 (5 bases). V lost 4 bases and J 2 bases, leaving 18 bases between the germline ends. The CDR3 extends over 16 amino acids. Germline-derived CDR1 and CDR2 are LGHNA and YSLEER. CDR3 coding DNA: TGCGCCAGCAGCCCATTCCTAGGGGAAATGACCTACGAGCAGTACTTC. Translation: CASSPFLGEMTYEQYF.

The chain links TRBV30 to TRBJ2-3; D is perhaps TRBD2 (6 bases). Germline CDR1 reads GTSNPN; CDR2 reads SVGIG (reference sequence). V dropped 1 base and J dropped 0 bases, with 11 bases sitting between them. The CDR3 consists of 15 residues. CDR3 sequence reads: CAWSGGVASTDTQYF. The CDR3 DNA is TGTGCCTGGAGTGGGGGGGTAGCCAGCACAGATACGCAGTATTTT. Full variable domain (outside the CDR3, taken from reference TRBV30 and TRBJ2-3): SQTIHQWPATLVQPVGSPLSLECTVEGTSNPNLYWYRQAAGRGLQLLFYSVGIGQISSEVPQNLSASRPQDRQFILSSKKLLLSDSGFYLCAWSGGVASTDTQYFGPGTRLTVL.

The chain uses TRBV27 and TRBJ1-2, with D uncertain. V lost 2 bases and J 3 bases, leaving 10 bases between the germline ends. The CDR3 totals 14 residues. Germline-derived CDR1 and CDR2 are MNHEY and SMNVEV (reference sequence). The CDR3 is CASSLAQNHYGYTF. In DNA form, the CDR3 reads TGTGCCAGCAGTTTAGCGCAGAACCACTATGGCTACACCTTC.

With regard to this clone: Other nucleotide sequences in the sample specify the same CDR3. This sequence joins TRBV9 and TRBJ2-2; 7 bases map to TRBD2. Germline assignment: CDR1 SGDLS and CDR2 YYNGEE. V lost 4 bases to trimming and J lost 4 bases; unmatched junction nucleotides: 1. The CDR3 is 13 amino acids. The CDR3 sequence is CASSPGGTGELFF. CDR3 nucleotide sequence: TGTGCCAGCAGCCCGGGGGGCACCGGGGAGCTGTTTTTT.

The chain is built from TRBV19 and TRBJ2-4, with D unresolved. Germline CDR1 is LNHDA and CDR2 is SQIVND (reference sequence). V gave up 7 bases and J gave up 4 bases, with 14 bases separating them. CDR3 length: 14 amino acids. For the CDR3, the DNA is TGTGCCAGTACCCCGTCGGCCGCGAAAAACATTCAGTACTTC. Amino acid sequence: CASTPSAAKNIQYF. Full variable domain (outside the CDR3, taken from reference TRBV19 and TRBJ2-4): DGGITQSPKYLFRKEGQNVTLSCEQNLNHDAMYWYRQDPGQGLRLIYYSQIVNDFQKGDIAEGYSVSREKKESFPLTVTSAQKNPTAFYLCASTPSAAKNIQYFGAGTRLSVL.

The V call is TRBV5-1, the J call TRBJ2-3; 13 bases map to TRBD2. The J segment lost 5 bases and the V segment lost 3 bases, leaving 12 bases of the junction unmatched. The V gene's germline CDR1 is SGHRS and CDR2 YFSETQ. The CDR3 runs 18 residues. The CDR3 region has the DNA TGCGCCAGCAGCTCTACTAGCGGGAGGGCCGTTATCGGAGATACGCAGTATTTT. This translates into CASSSTSGRAVIGDTQYF. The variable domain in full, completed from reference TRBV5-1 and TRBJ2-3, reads KAGVTQTPRYLIKTRGQQVTLSCSPISGHRSVSWYQQTPGQGLQFLFEYFSETQRNKGNFPGRFSGRQFSNSRSEMNVSTLELGDSALYLCASSSTSGRAVIGDTQYFGPGTRLTVL.

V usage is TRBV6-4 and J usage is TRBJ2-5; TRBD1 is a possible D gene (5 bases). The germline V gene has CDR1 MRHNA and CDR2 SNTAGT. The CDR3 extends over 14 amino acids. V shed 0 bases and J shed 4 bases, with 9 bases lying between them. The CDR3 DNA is TGTGCCAGCAGTGACTCCTGGGGCGGAGAGACCCAGTACTTC. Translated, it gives CASSDSWGGETQYF.

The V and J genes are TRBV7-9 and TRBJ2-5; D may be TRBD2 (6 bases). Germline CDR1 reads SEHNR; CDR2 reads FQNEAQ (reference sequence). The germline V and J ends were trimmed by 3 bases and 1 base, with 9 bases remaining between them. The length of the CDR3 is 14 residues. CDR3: CASSLRDFQETQYF. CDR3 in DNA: TGTGCCAGCAGCTTGAGGGACTTCCAAGAGACCCAGTACTTC.

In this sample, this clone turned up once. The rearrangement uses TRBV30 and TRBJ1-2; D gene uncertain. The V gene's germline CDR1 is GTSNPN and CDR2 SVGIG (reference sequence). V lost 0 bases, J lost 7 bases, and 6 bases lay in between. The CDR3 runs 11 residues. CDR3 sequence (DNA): TGTGCCTGGAGTGTGGCGGGTGGCTACACCTTC. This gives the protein CAWSVAGGYTF.

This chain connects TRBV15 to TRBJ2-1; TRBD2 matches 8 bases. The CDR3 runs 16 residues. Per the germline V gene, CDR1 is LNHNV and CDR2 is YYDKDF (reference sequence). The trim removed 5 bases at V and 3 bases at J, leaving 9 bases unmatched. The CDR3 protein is CATSGGTGRDYNEQFF. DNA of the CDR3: TGTGCCACCAGCGGGGGCACCGGGAGGGACTACAATGAGCAGTTCTTC.

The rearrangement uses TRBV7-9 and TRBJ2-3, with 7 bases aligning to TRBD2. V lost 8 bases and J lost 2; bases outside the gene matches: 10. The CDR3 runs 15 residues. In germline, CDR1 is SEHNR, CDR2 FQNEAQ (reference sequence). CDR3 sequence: CASSPSREVTDTQYF. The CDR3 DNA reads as TGTGCCAGCTCCCCAAGTCGGGAGGTCACAGATACGCAGTATTTT.

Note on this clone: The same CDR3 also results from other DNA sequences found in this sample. The CDR3 nucleotides read TGTGCCAGCAGCGTTGGGACAGGGACCTCCTACGAGCAGTACTTC. Translating gives CASSVGTGTSYEQYF. The genes are TRBV9 and TRBJ2-7; 9 bases align to TRBD1. The CDR3 consists of 15 residues. The junction had 3 bases not matched to a gene; V was cut back by 2 bases and J by 0 bases. CDR1 is SGDLS and CDR2 is YYNGEE in the germline V gene.

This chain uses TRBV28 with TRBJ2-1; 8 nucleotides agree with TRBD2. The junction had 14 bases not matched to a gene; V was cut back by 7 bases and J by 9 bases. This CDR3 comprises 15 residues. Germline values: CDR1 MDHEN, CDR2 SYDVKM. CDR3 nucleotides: TGTGCCAGCACCCCTCGGGCCACGGGAGGGGGTGAGCAGTTCTTC. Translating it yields CASTPRATGGGEQFF.

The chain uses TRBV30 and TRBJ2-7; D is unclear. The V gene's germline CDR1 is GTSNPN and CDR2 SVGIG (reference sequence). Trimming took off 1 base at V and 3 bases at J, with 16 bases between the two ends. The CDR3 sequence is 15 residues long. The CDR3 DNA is TGTGCCTGGAGTGCCCTCACGGAAACTGGCTACGAGCAGTACTTC. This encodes CAWSALTETGYEQYF. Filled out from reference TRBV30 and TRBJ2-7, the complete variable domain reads SQTIHQWPATLVQPVGSPLSLECTVEGTSNPNLYWYRQAAGRGLQLLFYSVGIGQISSEVPQNLSASRPQDRQFILSSKKLLLSDSGFYLCAWSALTETGYEQYFGPGTRLTVT.

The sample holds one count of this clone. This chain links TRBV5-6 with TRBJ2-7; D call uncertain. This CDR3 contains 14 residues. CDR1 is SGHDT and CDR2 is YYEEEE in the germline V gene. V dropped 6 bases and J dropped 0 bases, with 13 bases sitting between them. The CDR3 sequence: CASTRLYSSYEQYF. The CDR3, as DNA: TGTGCCAGCACCCGCTTGTACAGCTCCTACGAGCAGTACTTC.

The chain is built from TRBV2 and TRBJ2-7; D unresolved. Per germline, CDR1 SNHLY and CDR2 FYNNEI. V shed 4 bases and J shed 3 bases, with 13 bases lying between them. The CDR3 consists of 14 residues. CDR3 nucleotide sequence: TGTGCCAGCAGTGTGGCCGGGTCAAACTACGAGCAGTACTTC. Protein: CASSVAGSNYEQYF.

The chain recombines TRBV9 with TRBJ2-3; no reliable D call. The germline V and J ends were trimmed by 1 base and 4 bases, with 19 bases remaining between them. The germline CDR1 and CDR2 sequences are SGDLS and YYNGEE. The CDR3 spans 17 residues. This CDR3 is CASSVSKNPYAPDTQYF. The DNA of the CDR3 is TGTGCCAGCAGCGTAAGTAAAAATCCGTACGCACCAGATACGCAGTATTTT. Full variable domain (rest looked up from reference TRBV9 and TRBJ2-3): DSGVTQTPKHLITATGQRVTLRCSPRSGDLSVYWYQQSLDQGLQFLIQYYNGEERAKGNILERFSAQQFPDLHSELNLSSLELGDSALYFCASSVSKNPYAPDTQYFGPGTRLTVL.